Shown below are 20 T cell receptor beta chains from a single sample sequenced in a study of identical twins. TCRdb re-derived calls from the 5' RACE reads in MiXCR, one entry per CDR3 protein. This sample yields 200,000 to 250,000 distinct CDR3 sequences, of which 6.5% to 8.5% are seen a single time; 1.9% belongs to the top ten. The same data also contributed to another study, on yellow fever vaccine responses in identical twins.

The sequencing sample was made of memory (CD45RO+) T cells sorted from blood. These receptors were taken from a young woman in good health.

The chain carries TRBV7-2 and TRBJ1-3, with no clear D. The CDR3 spans 12 residues. Germline assignment: CDR1 SGHTA and CDR2 FQGNSA. Trimming removed 2 bases from V and 4 bases from J, with 3 bases in between. This chain's CDR3 is CASSLTGNTIYF. DNA of the CDR3: TGTGCCAGCAGCTTAACAGGAAACACCATATATTTT.

This clonotype was found a few times. V and J are TRBV20-1 and TRBJ2-5, with D possibly matching TRBD2 (5 bases). The CDR3 is made up of 17 amino acids. Germline assignment: CDR1 DFQATT and CDR2 SNEGSKA (reference sequence). The V and J ends lost 0 bases and 5 bases respectively, with 22 bases between them. The chain's CDR3 is CSARDPPAVEGAETQYF. The CDR3, as DNA: TGCAGTGCTAGAGATCCTCCCGCGGTTGAGGGCGCTGAGACCCAGTACTTC.

The J gene is TRBJ2-3, the V gene TRBV2; D unresolved. Trimming pared 7 bases from V and 3 bases from J, leaving 20 bases between. Germline values: CDR1 SNHLY, CDR2 FYNNEI. This CDR3 has 16 amino acids. The CDR3 region has the DNA TGTGCCAGCAACCGCGATCCGAGGCAGTCAACAGATACGCAGTATTTT. Translation gives CASNRDPRQSTDTQYF.

This clonotype occurred a few times. The V call is TRBV19, the J call TRBJ2-3, with 7 bases fitting TRBD1. V shed 1 base and J 2 bases; nucleotides not matched to a gene: 6. This CDR3 is 16 amino acids long. Germline loops: CDR1 LNHDA, CDR2 SQIVND (reference sequence). The CDR3: CASSIAGQPNTDTQYF. The CDR3 DNA reads as TGTGCCAGTAGTATAGCGGGACAGCCTAACACAGATACGCAGTATTTT.

This clonotype was counted a few times. This chain uses TRBV9 with TRBJ2-6; maybe TRBD2 (5 bases). Germline V gene data show CDR1 as SGDLS and CDR2 as YYNGEE. V was trimmed by 2 bases and J by 3 bases, leaving 12 bases between them. CDR3 length equals 16 residues. This CDR3 is CASSVPRGFGANVLTF. In DNA form, the CDR3 reads TGTGCCAGCAGCGTTCCCCGGGGATTTGGGGCCAACGTCCTGACTTTC.

This clonotype appeared many times. The chain employs TRBV15 and TRBJ2-2, with D uncertain. This CDR3 spans 15 amino acids. Germline CDR1 LNHNV, CDR2 YYDKDF (reference sequence). The V and J ends lost 3 bases and 1 base respectively, with 9 bases between them. DNA for the CDR3: TGTGCCACCAGCAGGGATGTCCTGAACACCGGGGAGCTGTTTTTT. Its translation: CATSRDVLNTGELFF.

The gene calls are TRBV15 and TRBJ2-3, with D possibly being TRBD2 (5 bases). The CDR3 totals 13 residues. V shed 9 bases and J shed 4 bases, with 14 bases lying between them. Per germline, CDR1 LNHNV and CDR2 YYDKDF (reference sequence). In DNA form, the CDR3 reads TGTGCCACTCTAGGGCCGGGGTCAGATACGCAGTATTTT. Its translation: CATLGPGSDTQYF. The full variable domain, in which reference TRBV15 and TRBJ2-3 provide the parts outside the CDR3, is DAMVIQNPRYQVTQFGKPVTLSCSQTLNHNVMYWYQQKSSQAPKLLFHYYDKDFNNEADTPDNFQSRRPNTSFCFLDIRSPGLGDTAMYLCATLGPGSDTQYFGPGTRLTVL.

The rearrangement joins TRBV6-5 to TRBJ2-1; 7 bases align to TRBD2. CDR3 length: 14 residues. With V trimmed by 0 bases and J by 4 bases, 0 bases remained unmatched. Germline values: CDR1 MNHEY, CDR2 SVGAGI. The DNA of the CDR3 is TGTGCCAGCAGTTACTCACTAGCGTACAATGAGCAGTTCTTC. Protein sequence: CASSYSLAYNEQFF.

This clonotype was counted a few times. The rearrangement uses TRBV6-5 and TRBJ2-2; D not resolved. V was trimmed by 0 bases and J by 2 bases, leaving 10 bases between them. This CDR3 is built from 16 residues. Germline values: CDR1 MNHEY, CDR2 SVGAGI. The CDR3 sequence is CASSYSSLVNTGELFF. The CDR3 DNA is TGTGCCAGCAGTTACTCTAGTCTAGTAAACACCGGGGAGCTGTTTTTT.

The V call is TRBV15, the J call TRBJ2-1; D possibly uses TRBD1 or TRBD2 (6 bases each). V was pared by 0 bases and J by 8 bases, with 14 bases between. The CDR3 spans 15 residues. Germline V gene lookup returns CDR1 LNHNV and CDR2 YYDKDF (reference sequence). In DNA, the CDR3 is TGTGCCACCAGCAGAGACCGAGGGGGGATCGATGAGCAGTTCTTC. Translating gives CATSRDRGGIDEQFF.

This chain links TRBV6-5 with TRBJ2-3; 11 bases are a match to TRBD1. The CDR3 sequence is 15 residues long. The ends lost 2 bases at V and 7 bases at J; junction bases unmatched: 5. Germline assignment: CDR1 MNHEY and CDR2 SVGAGI. The CDR3: CASSYGGTGGYTQYF. DNA for the CDR3: TGTGCCAGCAGTTACGGGGGGACAGGGGGGTATACGCAGTATTTT.

The V gene is TRBV12-3 or TRBV12-4, the J gene TRBJ2-1; 9 bases line up with TRBD1. This CDR3 is 15 amino acids long. V shed 6 bases and J 3 bases; nucleotides not matched to a gene: 6. CDR3 region: CASRPGQGFYNEQFF. The CDR3 coding sequence is TGTGCCAGCAGGCCGGGACAGGGCTTCTACAATGAGCAGTTCTTC.

This clonotype was counted ten times or more. The chain employs TRBV24-1 and TRBJ2-7; 8 nucleotides agree with TRBD1. Germline assignment: CDR1 KGHDR and CDR2 SFDVKD. CDR3 size: 14 residues. V shed 7 bases, J shed 4 bases, and the junction held 8 bases outside the gene matches. CDR3 nucleotide sequence: TGTGCCACCAGCCCTGGACAGGGTCTGTACGAGCAGTACTTC. Translating gives CATSPGQGLYEQYF.

This clonotype was seen a few times. V and J are TRBV18 and TRBJ1-4; D uncertain. CDR3 size: 15 residues. V was shortened by 3 bases and J by 0 bases, with 8 bases between the two germline ends. In germline, CDR1 is KGHSH, CDR2 LQKENI. CDR3 sequence (DNA): TGTGCCAGCTCACCGACGGCAGCAACTAATGAAAAACTGTTTTTT. Its translation: CASSPTAATNEKLFF.

The genes are TRBV29-1 and TRBJ2-4, with D perhaps matching TRBD1 (6 bases). Germline values: CDR1 SQVTM, CDR2 ANQGSEA. The V and J ends lost 6 bases and 4 bases respectively, with 13 bases between them. The CDR3 has 13 residues. The CDR3 loop reads CSVVTGLKNIQYF. In nucleotides, the CDR3 is TGCAGCGTCGTTACAGGGCTAAAAAACATTCAGTACTTC. Combining the CDR3 with reference TRBV29-1 and TRBJ2-4 gives the whole variable domain SAVISQKPSRDICQRGTSLTIQCQVDSQVTMMFWYRQQPGQSLTLIATANQGSEATYESGFVIDKFPISRPNLTFSTLTVSNMSPEDSSIYLCSVVTGLKNIQYFGAGTRLSVL.

V usage is TRBV6-1 and J usage is TRBJ2-5; the D is unclear. Per germline, CDR1 MNHNS and CDR2 SASEGT. Trimming took 7 bases from V and 0 from J, leaving 9 bases between them. This CDR3 is 13 amino acids long. Here the CDR3 DNA reads TGTGCCAGCACCCCAGGCCACCAAGAGACCCAGTACTTC. Translation gives CASTPGHQETQYF.

This clonotype was seen repeatedly, ten times or more. V usage is TRBV3-1 and J usage is TRBJ2-3; TRBD1 matches 12 bases. The germline V gene encodes CDR1 LGHDT and CDR2 YNNKEL (reference sequence). The V gene end was trimmed by 3 bases and the J gene end by 3 bases; junction bases not matched to a gene: 4. The CDR3 spans 16 residues. CDR3: CASSHGGQGATDTQYF. The CDR3, as DNA: TGTGCCAGCAGCCATGGGGGACAGGGGGCGACAGATACGCAGTATTTT.

This clonotype was counted ten times or more. The rearrangement links TRBV6-2 or TRBV6-3 to TRBJ2-3; no definite D call. V dropped 0 bases and J dropped 0 bases, with 19 bases sitting between them. The CDR3 sequence is 19 residues long. The germline V gene has CDR1 MNHEY and CDR2 SVGEGT. As DNA, the CDR3 is TGTGCCAGCAGTTACTCGATAGCCCCTCAAAGCGACAGCACAGATACGCAGTATTTT. Residues: CASSYSIAPQSDSTDTQYF.

The chain couples TRBV5-5 to TRBJ2-1, with a possible D match to TRBD1 (5 bases). Germline values: CDR1 SGHKS, CDR2 YYEKEE (reference sequence). The CDR3 runs 14 residues. V lost 4 bases, J lost 7 bases, and 15 bases lay in between. CDR3 nucleotide sequence: TGTGCCAGCAGCCCTGGGGCGGAGCAGAATGAGCAGTTCTTC. It yields the protein CASSPGAEQNEQFF.

This rearrangement joins TRBV5-1 to TRBJ2-3; 10 positions match TRBD2. In germline, CDR1 is SGHRS, CDR2 YFSETQ. J gave up 1 base and V 0 bases, and 5 bases lay outside the gene matches. The CDR3 loop spans 17 amino acids. The CDR3 reads CASSLGLAGEGTDTQYF. CDR3 nucleotides: TGCGCCAGCAGCTTGGGGCTAGCGGGAGAAGGCACAGATACGCAGTATTTT.